The 17 T cell receptor beta chains in this list originate from one sample, sequenced in a study of T-cell memory formation after mild COVID-19. TCRdb re-called the 5' RACE reads through MiXCR, storing one row per CDR3 protein. The table lists roughly 240,000 distinct CDR3 sequences, 15% to 20% of them singletons. Material: PBMCs or a T cell subset sorted from them (not recorded which). These receptors were taken from a man between 18 and 35 years old who had mild COVID-19 (a few samples of this study predate the infection). Cell type and time point are not known.

The chain carries TRBV4-1 and TRBJ2-7, with D uncertain. Germline CDR1 and CDR2: MGHRA and YSYEKL. V was cut by 0 bases and J by 2 bases, with 11 bases left in between. The CDR3 runs 15 residues. This CDR3 is CASSQEVVEPYEQYV. CDR3 nucleotide sequence: TGCGCCAGCAGCCAAGAGGTGGTCGAACCCTACGAGCAGTACGTC.

This clonotype was detected only a few times. The rearrangement links TRBV12-3 or TRBV12-4 to TRBJ2-2; perhaps TRBD1 as D (6 bases). The CDR3 is 14 amino acids. V dropped 6 bases and J dropped 7 bases, with 15 bases sitting between them. The CDR3 nucleotides read TGTGCCAGCAGCACCAACAGGGCTGACGGGGAGCTGTTTTTT. Protein product: CASSTNRADGELFF.

This clonotype was counted only a few times. The genes are TRBV21-1 and TRBJ2-1; TRBD2 reflects the table's D call only, with no check against the DNA. TRBV21-1 is a pseudogene segment. The CDR3 has 15 residues. The DNA for the CDR3 is TGTGCCAGCAGCAACCGGGCTAGCGGGGCCAATGAGCAGTTCTTC. Protein product: CASSNRASGANEQFF.

This clonotype has only a few counts. This sequence joins TRBV7-9 and TRBJ2-7; D uncertain. Trimming cost V 3 bases and J 5 bases, with 11 bases left between them. CDR3 length: 13 residues. Germline values: CDR1 SEHNR, CDR2 FQNEAQ (reference sequence). The CDR3 sequence is CASSLSFPNEQYF. The CDR3 bases are TGTGCCAGCAGCTTGTCTTTCCCCAACGAGCAGTACTTC.

V usage is TRBV20-1 and J usage is TRBJ2-7, with 12 bases matching TRBD1. The CDR3 contains 13 residues. The V gene's germline CDR1 is DFQATT and CDR2 SNEGSKA (reference sequence). Germline trimming cut 5 bases from V and 6 bases from J; bases unmatched to any gene: 5. The CDR3 here is CSAGGDRGPEQYF. For the CDR3, the DNA is TGCAGTGCTGGGGGGGACAGGGGGCCCGAGCAGTACTTC.

V is TRBV12-3 or TRBV12-4 and J is TRBJ1-5; a weak D match, TRBD1 (5 bases). V was trimmed by 1 base and J by 4 bases, leaving 11 bases between them. The CDR3 loop spans 15 amino acids. The CDR3 nucleotides read TGTGCCAGCAGTTTAGAAGGGGTCAGGAATCAGCCCCAGCATTTT. Its translation: CASSLEGVRNQPQHF.

This clonotype was recorded a few times. The gene calls are TRBV2 and TRBJ2-1; D gene ambiguous. Germline V gene data show CDR1 as SNHLY and CDR2 as FYNNEI. Trimming pared 4 bases from V and 5 bases from J, leaving 6 bases between. The CDR3 totals 12 residues. CDR3 region: CASSGPDNEQFF. CDR3 nucleotide sequence: TGTGCCAGCAGTGGTCCGGACAATGAGCAGTTCTTC.

This clonotype was seen a few times. The chain is built from TRBV6-6 and TRBJ2-3, with 10 bases fitting TRBD2. Germline lookup yields CDR1 MNHNY and CDR2 SVGAGI (reference sequence). This CDR3 has 17 amino acids. The trim removed 6 bases at V and 1 base at J, leaving 10 bases unmatched. In DNA form, the CDR3 reads TGTGCCAGCAGCACCATCCGCCTAGCGGGGGGCACAGATACGCAGTATTTT. Amino acids: CASSTIRLAGGTDTQYF.

This clonotype showed up just a few times. This sequence joins TRBV5-1 and TRBJ1-5; 7 positions match TRBD1. Looked up from germline, CDR1 is SGHRS and CDR2 is YFSETQ. This CDR3 has 17 amino acids. V was pared by 0 bases and J by 2 bases, with 8 bases of the junction left unmatched. CDR3 in DNA: TGCGCCAGCAGCTTGGACCCGAGAGACAGGGGCAATCAGCCCCAGCATTTT. Its translation is CASSLDPRDRGNQPQHF.

The table lists this clonotype with a few counts. J is TRBJ2-1 and V is TRBV15; TRBD1 matches at 8 bases. The CDR3 totals 15 residues. Unmatched junction bases numbered 7, after V lost 4 bases and J lost 5 bases. CDR1 LNHNV and CDR2 YYDKDF come from the germline V gene (reference sequence). Here the CDR3 reads CATSNGRDRHNEQFF. The DNA of the CDR3 is TGTGCCACCAGCAACGGGCGGGACAGGCACAATGAGCAGTTCTTC.

V gene TRBV5-1 combines with J gene TRBJ2-3, with 9 bases lining up with TRBD2. CDR1 and CDR2 (germline): SGHRS, YFSETQ. CDR3 size: 14 residues. V trimming: 4 bases; J trimming: 8 bases; junction bases outside the gene matches: 8. The CDR3 sequence is CASSESGGPGTQYF. The CDR3 DNA reads TGCGCCAGCAGCGAGAGCGGGGGGCCTGGTACGCAGTATTTT. Variable domain in full (rest from reference TRBV5-1 and TRBJ2-3): KAGVTQTPRYLIKTRGQQVTLSCSPISGHRSVSWYQQTPGQGLQFLFEYFSETQRNKGNFPGRFSGRQFSNSRSEMNVSTLELGDSALYLCASSESGGPGTQYFGPGTRLTVL.

The rearrangement links TRBV12-3 or TRBV12-4 to TRBJ2-2, with D possibly being TRBD2 (7 bases). There are 15 residues in the CDR3. Trimming removed 7 bases at V and 4 bases at J, with 16 bases between. The CDR3 here is CASTEGGVSTGELFF. CDR3 nucleotides: TGTGCCAGCACCGAAGGGGGGGTATCCACCGGGGAGCTGTTTTTT.

In this sample, this clonotype turned up many times. This rearrangement joins TRBV4-1 to TRBJ1-5; 7 bases match TRBD1. Germline CDR1 and CDR2: MGHRA and YSYEKL. The V segment lost 0 bases and the J segment 7 bases; nucleotides outside the gene matches: 6. There are 15 residues in the CDR3. The CDR3 DNA is TGCGCCAGCAGCCAAGACCGGGGCAGGGGGCAGCCCCAGCATTTT. This sequence encodes CASSQDRGRGQPQHF.

This clonotype was detected only a few times. This rearrangement joins TRBV12-3 or TRBV12-4 to TRBJ2-3, with TRBD2 identical over 7 bases. CDR3 length: 17 amino acids. V shed 0 bases, J shed 0 bases, and the junction held 6 bases outside the gene matches. CDR3 in DNA: TGTGCCAGCAGTTTAGCGGGGAGGGGTCCTAGCACAGATACGCAGTATTTT. Encoded protein: CASSLAGRGPSTDTQYF.

The genes are TRBV29-1 and TRBJ1-4, with D hard to call. Deletions cut 0 bases from V and 7 bases from J, with 12 bases between. CDR3 length equals 14 residues. CDR1 is SQVTM and CDR2 is ANQGSEA in the germline V gene. Written as DNA, the CDR3 is TGCAGCGTTGAAGACCGCGATAGTGGTGAAAAACTGTTTTTT. It yields the protein CSVEDRDSGEKLFF.

This clonotype was observed a handful of times. The CDR3 loop reads CAISAGGHTGELFF. The CDR3 coding sequence is TGTGCCATCAGTGCCGGGGGACACACCGGGGAGCTGTTTTTT. This chain links TRBV10-3 with TRBJ2-2, with D perhaps TRBD2 (6 bases). V lost 4 bases, J lost 3 bases, and 9 bases lay in between. This CDR3 spans 14 amino acids. The germline CDR1 and CDR2 sequences are ENHRY and SYGVKD.

This clonotype has a handful of counts. V gene TRBV7-3 combines with J gene TRBJ1-6; 7 bases match TRBD1. Trimming cost V 5 bases and J 9 bases; bases outside gene matches: 13. CDR3 length: 16 amino acids. Germline V gene sequence: CDR1 SGHTA, CDR2 FQGTGA. The CDR3 loop reads CASSQGGRGHGSPLHF. The CDR3 DNA follows: TGTGCCAGCAGCCAAGGGGGCCGGGGGCATGGTTCACCCCTCCACTTT. Full variable domain (missing parts from reference TRBV7-3 and TRBJ1-6): GAGVSQTPSNKVTEKGKYVELRCDPISGHTALYWYRQSLGQGPEFLIYFQGTGAADDSGLPNDRFFAVRPEGSVSTLKIQRTERGDSAVYLCASSQGGRGHGSPLHFGNGTRLTVT.